Listed here is a single T cell receptor (beta chain). Its target is not known. The data derive from a study of cytomegalovirus exposure and HLA in healthy donors. This PCR relied on a set of 60 Vbeta primers and 13 Jbeta primers. Using immunoSEQ multiplex PCR, the repertoire was profiled, and TCRdb retains in-frame clones only, with some absent. The sample consists of some 150,000 clones, roughly three quarters of them appearing once. The germline V gene has CDR1 SGHNT and CDR2 YENEEA. The CDR3 loop spans 12 amino acids. Trimming pared 2 bases from V and 8 bases from J, leaving 7 bases between. Findings and limits, study-wide: HLA restriction was apparent for most CMV-associated TCR beta chains in a later analysis. Cytomegalovirus status, reportedly, was diagnosed with high specificity and sensitivity by the classifier. Among the sequence variants, a highly shared cluster was likely an artifact of sequencing. Clonal expansion was found to be greater in HLA-associated TCR beta chains than in equally common others in a later analysis.

This receptor was identified in a middle-aged woman in good health and CMV-seropositive. Input material: PBMCs. The V call is TRBV11-3, the J call TRBJ2-1; D call uncertain. In DNA, the CDR3 is TGTGCCAGCAGCTTAAACTCCGATGAGCAGTTCTTC. The encoded protein is CASSLNSDEQFF.